These 29 T cell receptor beta chains were all obtained from the same sample, sequenced in a study of blood T cell repertoires in COVID-19. Assay: immunoSEQ multiplex PCR; the TCRdb copy retains only in-frame clones and omits some. There are about 350,000 clones in the sample; roughly 90% occur only once, and 3.9% lies in the top ten. The sequenced sample consisted of peripheral blood. The receptors derive from a woman between 55 and 75 years old with COVID-19, enrolled during active disease.

The rearrangement joins TRBV2 to TRBJ1-4, with D uncertain. V shed 4 bases and J shed 7 bases, with 19 bases lying between them. The CDR3 sequence is 16 residues long. Germline CDR1 and CDR2: SNHLY and FYNNEI. The chain's CDR3 is CASSVLEGRAGEKLFF. In DNA, the CDR3 is TGTGCCAGCAGTGTATTGGAGGGAAGGGCTGGTGAAAAACTGTTTTTT.

The chain uses TRBV7-6 and TRBJ1-1; no firm D call. V lost 5 bases and J lost 1, with 20 bases in between. Germline CDR1 and CDR2: SGHVS and FNYEAQ. The length of the CDR3 is 17 residues. CDR3: CASSKRAARTGNTEAFF. CDR3 DNA sequence: TGTGCCAGCAGCAAAAGGGCGGCTAGGACTGGGAACACTGAAGCTTTCTTT.

The chain employs TRBV5-4 and TRBJ2-7, with 8 bases aligning to TRBD1. The CDR3 length is 14 residues. Germline trimming cut 0 bases from V and 6 bases from J; bases unmatched to any gene: 5. CDR1 is SGHNT, CDR2 YYREEE, per germline (reference sequence). CDR3 in DNA: TGTGCCAGCAGCTTGGGGACAGGGTCTTTCGAGCAGTACTTC. Its protein product is CASSLGTGSFEQYF.

V gene TRBV7-8 combines with J gene TRBJ2-3, with 8 bases identical to TRBD1. Germline lookup yields CDR1 SGHVS and CDR2 FQNEAQ. This CDR3 is 15 amino acids long. V shed 6 bases, J shed 4 bases, and the junction held 9 bases outside the gene matches. Here the CDR3 reads CASRGTGFLPDTQYF. In DNA, the CDR3 is TGTGCCAGCAGGGGGACAGGTTTTCTCCCAGATACGCAGTATTTT.

The chain employs TRBV19 and TRBJ1-1; maybe TRBD1 (5 bases). CDR1 is LNHDA and CDR2 is SQIVND in the germline V gene (reference sequence). V was clipped by 0 bases and J by 1 base, with 9 bases between them. CDR3 size: 15 residues. The CDR3 DNA is TGTGCCAGTAGTATAGACAGGGCCTCGAACACTGAAGCTTTCTTT. This sequence encodes CASSIDRASNTEAFF.

The chain employs TRBV6-1 and TRBJ1-3; D may be TRBD1 (5 bases). The CDR3 consists of 15 residues. Germline V gives CDR1 MNHNS, CDR2 SASEGT. Trimming stripped 7 bases from V and 0 bases from J, with 13 bases between. The CDR3 loop is CASTSGGISGNTIYF. As DNA, the CDR3 is TGTGCCAGCACCTCGGGGGGTATCTCTGGAAACACCATATATTTT.

The chain recombines TRBV28 with TRBJ1-1; 7 positions agree with TRBD1. V gave up 6 bases and J gave up 5 bases; unmatched junction bases: 9. CDR3 size: 14 residues. Germline V CDR1 and CDR2: MDHEN, SYDVKM. The CDR3 sequence: CASSVTGARTEAFF. The CDR3 DNA sequence: TGTGCCAGCAGCGTCACAGGGGCAAGGACTGAAGCTTTCTTT.

The rearrangement joins TRBV28 to TRBJ1-3; 10 bases fit TRBD1. With 7 bases clipped from V and 2 bases from J, the junction kept 5 bases outside the gene matches. This CDR3 has 15 amino acids. CDR1 MDHEN and CDR2 SYDVKM come from the germline V gene. CDR3 nucleotide sequence: TGTGCCAGCAAGAGACAGGGGGCCGCTGGAAACACCATATATTTT. It specifies CASKRQGAAGNTIYF. Full variable domain (outside the CDR3, taken from reference TRBV28 and TRBJ1-3): DVKVTQSSRYLVKRTGEKVFLECVQDMDHENMFWYRQDPGLGLRLIYFSYDVKMKEKGDIPEGYSVSREKKERFSLILESASTNQTSMYLCASKRQGAAGNTIYFGEGSWLTVV.

The chain uses TRBV30 and TRBJ1-3; possible D gene TRBD1, 5 bases. Trimming pared 0 bases from V and 0 bases from J, leaving 15 bases between. Per germline, CDR1 GTSNPN and CDR2 SVGIG (reference sequence). CDR3 length: 17 amino acids. The CDR3 region has the DNA TGTGCCTGGAGTGTTCCTATCCCAGGGTTCTCTGGAAACACCATATATTTT. Residues: CAWSVPIPGFSGNTIYF.

The V call is TRBV11-2, the J call TRBJ2-3; D perhaps matches TRBD1 (5 bases). Between the trimmed V and J ends, which lost 5 bases and 5 bases, there was a span of 14 bases. The CDR3 sequence is 14 residues long. Germline values: CDR1 SGHAT, CDR2 FQNNGV. The CDR3 DNA follows: TGTGCCAGCAGCCCCGCCCGGCAGGGAGATACGCAGTATTTT. Amino acid sequence: CASSPARQGDTQYF.

The chain employs TRBV2 and TRBJ1-1; D unresolved. The germline V gene encodes CDR1 SNHLY and CDR2 FYNNEI. The CDR3 sequence is 13 residues long. V dropped 2 bases and J dropped 1 base, with 5 bases sitting between them. In DNA, the CDR3 is TGTGCCAGCAGTGAATCCCGGAACACTGAAGCTTTCTTT. The encoded protein is CASSESRNTEAFF.

A single count supports this clone. The rearrangement links TRBV11-3 to TRBJ1-1; weak D call: TRBD1 (5 bases). V was cut by 2 bases and J by 3 bases, with 10 bases left in between. The germline gives CDR1 SGHNT, CDR2 YENEEA. The CDR3 has 14 amino acids. Written as DNA, the CDR3 is TGTGCCAGCAGCTTAAGGGGTAGGGACACTGAAGCTTTCTTT. It yields the protein CASSLRGRDTEAFF.

V usage is TRBV27 and J usage is TRBJ2-3; D gene unclear. The CDR3 sequence is 13 residues long. Germline-derived CDR1 and CDR2 are MNHEY and SMNVEV (reference sequence). V lost 3 bases and J 3 bases, leaving 7 bases between the germline ends. This chain's CDR3 is CASSLRITDTQYF. Written as DNA, the CDR3 is TGTGCCAGCAGTTTGAGGATAACAGATACGCAGTATTTT.

Turning to this clone: Other nucleotide sequences from this sample produce the same CDR3. The chain links TRBV5-1 to TRBJ1-2; no reliable D call. The V end lost 2 bases, the J end lost 4 bases, and 9 bases lay between the germline ends. This CDR3 region has 13 residues. Germline loops: CDR1 SGHRS, CDR2 YFSETQ. CDR3 sequence: CASSLDSSYGYTF. In nucleotides, the CDR3 is TGCGCCAGCAGCTTAGACTCCTCCTATGGCTACACCTTC. Full variable domain (rest looked up from reference TRBV5-1 and TRBJ1-2): KAGVTQTPRYLIKTRGQQVTLSCSPISGHRSVSWYQQTPGQGLQFLFEYFSETQRNKGNFPGRFSGRQFSNSRSEMNVSTLELGDSALYLCASSLDSSYGYTFGSGTRLTVV.

In its sample, this clone was seen a few times. CDR3 sequence reads: CASSSGQEYGYTF. The CDR3 region has the DNA TGCGCCAGCAGCTCGGGACAGGAGTATGGCTACACCTTC. The J gene is TRBJ1-2, the V gene TRBV5-1; 8 bases are shared with TRBD1. V gave up 3 bases and J gave up 5 bases; unmatched junction bases: 3. CDR1 is SGHRS and CDR2 is YFSETQ in the germline V gene. CDR3 size: 13 residues.

The chain recombines TRBV5-8 with TRBJ1-6; possibly TRBD1 for D (5 bases). Germline lookup yields CDR1 SGHTS and CDR2 YDEGEE. This CDR3 contains 14 residues. V was clipped by 2 bases and J by 8 bases, with 11 bases between them. The CDR3 loop is CASSFGDSYSPLHF. CDR3 DNA: TGTGCCAGCAGCTTCGGGGACTCCTATTCACCCCTCCACTTT. Looking up the rest from reference TRBV5-8 and TRBJ1-6 gives the full variable domain: EAGVTQSPTHLIKTRGQQATLRCSPISGHTSVYWYQQALGLGLQFLLWYDEGEERNRGNFPPRFSGRQFPNYSSELNVNALELEDSALYLCASSFGDSYSPLHFGNGTRLTVT.

The chain couples TRBV19 to TRBJ1-5, with D unclear. Trimming removed 4 bases at V and 2 bases at J, with 6 bases between. The germline V gene has CDR1 LNHDA and CDR2 SQIVND (reference sequence). The CDR3 runs to 13 residues. The CDR3 DNA sequence: TGTGCCAGTAGTACCGGGGGCAATCAGCCCCAGCATTTT. Translation: CASSTGGNQPQHF.

V is TRBV7-2 and J is TRBJ2-7; 10 nucleotides line up with TRBD2. V shed 1 base and J 6 bases; nucleotides not matched to a gene: 6. Germline V gives CDR1 SGHTA, CDR2 FQGNSA. The CDR3 consists of 15 residues. CDR3 sequence reads: CASSLVASGGGEQYF. DNA of the CDR3: TGTGCCAGCAGCTTAGTGGCTAGCGGGGGAGGCGAGCAGTACTTC. Supplemented by reference TRBV7-2 and TRBJ2-7, the full variable domain reads GAGVSQSPSNKVTEKGKDVELRCDPISGHTALYWYRQSLGQGLEFLIYFQGNSAPDKSGLPSDRFSAERTGGSVSTLTIQRTQQEDSAVYLCASSLVASGGGEQYFGPGTRLTVT.

This chain uses TRBV7-2 with TRBJ1-2; D is perhaps TRBD1 (5 bases). The V end lost 5 bases, the J end lost 8 bases, and 15 bases lay between the germline ends. The length of the CDR3 is 13 residues. Germline CDR1 SGHTA, CDR2 FQGNSA. This CDR3 is CASSPDQGRGYTF. In nucleotides, the CDR3 is TGTGCCAGCAGCCCGGACCAGGGAAGGGGCTACACCTTC.

The chain is built from TRBV11-3 and TRBJ1-1, with D uncertain. Trimming left V 5 bases short and J 3 bases short, with 10 bases between. The CDR3 totals 13 residues. Germline CDR1 SGHNT, CDR2 YENEEA. The chain's CDR3 is CASSQSGDTEAFF. In DNA form, the CDR3 reads TGTGCCAGCAGCCAATCCGGGGACACTGAAGCTTTCTTT.

The rearrangement links TRBV6-2 or TRBV6-3 to TRBJ2-1; TRBD2 matches 7 bases. V lost 4 bases, J lost 8 bases, and 5 bases stayed unmatched. The CDR3 covers 13 residues. Per the germline V gene, CDR1 is MNHEY and CDR2 is SVGEGT. The CDR3 here is CASSLGGVDEQFF. The CDR3, as DNA: TGTGCCAGCAGTTTGGGGGGGGTGGATGAGCAGTTCTTC.

The rearrangement joins TRBV4-1 to TRBJ2-1; D is unresolved. Trimming took off 3 bases at V and 7 bases at J, with 10 bases between the two ends. CDR1 and CDR2 (germline): MGHRA, YSYEKL. This CDR3 contains 13 residues. The CDR3 nucleotides read TGCGCCAGCAGCCATACCCCACTGAATGAGCAGTTCTTC. Its translation is CASSHTPLNEQFF.

V and J are TRBV9 and TRBJ2-2; D is possibly TRBD2 (5 bases). Germline CDR1 SGDLS, CDR2 YYNGEE. The CDR3 runs to 16 residues. The V and J ends lost 4 bases and 0 bases respectively, with 13 bases between them. The DNA of the CDR3 is TGTGCCAGCAGCCCTCTGGGAGCCGCGAACACCGGGGAGCTGTTTTTT. Its protein is CASSPLGAANTGELFF.

This clone has a single count. J is TRBJ1-2 and V is TRBV6-5; tentative D call: TRBD1 (6 bases). This CDR3 is 11 amino acids long. The germline V gene encodes CDR1 MNHEY and CDR2 SVGAGI. V was clipped by 9 bases and J by 8 bases, with 13 bases between them. The CDR3 DNA reads as TGTGCCAGTCAACAGGGTCACGGCTACACCTTC. Residues: CASQQGHGYTF.

CDR3 sequence reads: CASSDQGSTDTQYF. The CDR3 DNA is TGTGCCAGCAGTGACCAGGGGAGCACAGATACGCAGTATTTT. This chain connects TRBV6-1 to TRBJ2-3, with D tentatively TRBD1 (6 bases). Trimming stripped 3 bases from V and 0 bases from J, with 7 bases between. The CDR3 totals 14 residues. Germline lookup yields CDR1 MNHNS and CDR2 SASEGT.

This chain connects TRBV11-2 to TRBJ1-1, with D possibly matching TRBD1 (5 bases). V lost 1 base, J lost 4 bases, and 13 bases lay in between. The CDR3 contains 15 residues. Germline V gene lookup returns CDR1 SGHAT and CDR2 FQNNGV. CDR3 region: CASSLVVGAATEAFF. DNA for the CDR3: TGTGCCAGCAGCTTAGTTGTAGGGGCGGCCACTGAAGCTTTCTTT.

The chain combines TRBV19 with TRBJ2-2; 9 nucleotides align to TRBD2. The germline CDR1 and CDR2 sequences are LNHDA and SQIVND (reference sequence). The CDR3 runs 15 residues. Trimming at V came to 6 bases and at J to 0 bases, leaving 2 bases not matched to a gene. The CDR3 region is CASSSGGTNTGELFF. CDR3 in DNA: TGTGCCAGTAGCAGCGGGGGGACGAACACCGGGGAGCTGTTTTTT.

The J gene is TRBJ1-3, the V gene TRBV28; D perhaps matches TRBD1 (5 bases). V was cut by 11 bases and J by 4 bases, with 12 bases left in between. Germline V gene data show CDR1 as MDHEN and CDR2 as SYDVKM. The CDR3 spans 12 residues. CDR3 region: CAGGARGNTIYF. The DNA for the CDR3 is TGTGCCGGTGGGGCGCGGGGAAACACCATATATTTT. The variable domain in full, completed from reference TRBV28 and TRBJ1-3, reads DVKVTQSSRYLVKRTGEKVFLECVQDMDHENMFWYRQDPGLGLRLIYFSYDVKMKEKGDIPEGYSVSREKKERFSLILESASTNQTSMYLCAGGARGNTIYFGEGSWLTVV.

The genes are TRBV18 and TRBJ2-2; TRBD1 matches 8 bases. The CDR3 sequence is 17 residues long. CDR1 and CDR2 from the germline V gene are KGHSH and LQKENI. V dropped 5 bases and J dropped 1; count of bases not matched to a gene: 9. CDR3 in DNA: TGTGCCAGCTCATCGGGTCAGGGGGCGCGGAACACCGGGGAGCTGTTTTTT. Protein product: CASSSGQGARNTGELFF.